This TCR beta chain was found in a study of T cells in Graves' hyperthyroidism and ophthalmopathy. Study at large: Upon initial diagnosis and before any treatment, peripheral blood was collected. The study's findings and limits: The model made its ophthalmopathy prediction, and onset followed a median approximately six months later.

The table lists this clonotype with a few counts. The target antigen is unknown. RNA transcripts provided the source from which TCR beta CDR3 regions were amplified. First-round RT-PCR of the TCR CDR3 relied on the HTBI primer set. TCRdb reanalysed the multiplex PCR reads using MiXCR and keeps one entry per CDR3 protein. Of 280,000 or so distinct CDR3 sequences in the sample, 20% to 30% were seen once. In making diagnoses, clinical symptoms, serum thyroxine and TRAb, thyroid ultrasound and orbital computed tomography were all used. Around 10 ml fresh peripheral blood yielded the PBMCs. There are 14 residues in the CDR3. Trimming at V came to 6 bases and at J to 5 bases, leaving 6 bases not matched to a gene. Germline loops: CDR1 MNHNS, CDR2 SASEGT.

Sequencing was performed on blood. The chain is built from TRBV6-1 and TRBJ2-5; 10 bases map to TRBD1. The receptor comes from a man aged 35-49 years with Graves' hyperthyroidism that later progressed to Graves' ophthalmopathy. CDR3 sequence (DNA): TGTGCCAGCAGCGGACAGGGGGGGATCGAGACCCAGTACTTC. Translation gives CASSGQGGIETQYF.